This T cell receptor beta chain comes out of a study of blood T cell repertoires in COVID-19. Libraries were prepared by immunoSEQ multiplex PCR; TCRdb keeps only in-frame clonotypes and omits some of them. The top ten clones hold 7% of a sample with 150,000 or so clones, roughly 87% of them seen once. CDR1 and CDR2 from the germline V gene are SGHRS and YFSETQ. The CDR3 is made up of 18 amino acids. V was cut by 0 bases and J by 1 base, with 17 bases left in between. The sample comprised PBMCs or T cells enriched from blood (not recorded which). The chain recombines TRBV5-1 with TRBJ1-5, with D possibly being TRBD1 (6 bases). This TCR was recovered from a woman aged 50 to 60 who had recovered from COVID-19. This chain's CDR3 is CASSLANLARGSNQPQHF. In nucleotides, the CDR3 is TGCGCCAGCAGCTTGGCCAACTTAGCGAGGGGGAGCAATCAGCCCCAGCATTTT.